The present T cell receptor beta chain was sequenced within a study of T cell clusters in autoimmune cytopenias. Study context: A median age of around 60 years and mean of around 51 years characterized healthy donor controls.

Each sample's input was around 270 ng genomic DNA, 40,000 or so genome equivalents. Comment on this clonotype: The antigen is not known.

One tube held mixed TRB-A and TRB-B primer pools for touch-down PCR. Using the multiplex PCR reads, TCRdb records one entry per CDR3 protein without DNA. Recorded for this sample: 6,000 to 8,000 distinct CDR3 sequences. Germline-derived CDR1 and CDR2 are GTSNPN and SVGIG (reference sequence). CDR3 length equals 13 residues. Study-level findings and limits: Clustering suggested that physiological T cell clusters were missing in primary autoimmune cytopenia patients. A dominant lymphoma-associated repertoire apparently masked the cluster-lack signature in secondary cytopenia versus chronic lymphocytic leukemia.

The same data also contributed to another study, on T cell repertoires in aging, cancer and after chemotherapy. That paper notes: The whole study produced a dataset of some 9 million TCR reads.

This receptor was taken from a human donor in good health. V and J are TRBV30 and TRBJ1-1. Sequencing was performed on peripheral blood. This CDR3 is CAWKRKGDTEAFF.